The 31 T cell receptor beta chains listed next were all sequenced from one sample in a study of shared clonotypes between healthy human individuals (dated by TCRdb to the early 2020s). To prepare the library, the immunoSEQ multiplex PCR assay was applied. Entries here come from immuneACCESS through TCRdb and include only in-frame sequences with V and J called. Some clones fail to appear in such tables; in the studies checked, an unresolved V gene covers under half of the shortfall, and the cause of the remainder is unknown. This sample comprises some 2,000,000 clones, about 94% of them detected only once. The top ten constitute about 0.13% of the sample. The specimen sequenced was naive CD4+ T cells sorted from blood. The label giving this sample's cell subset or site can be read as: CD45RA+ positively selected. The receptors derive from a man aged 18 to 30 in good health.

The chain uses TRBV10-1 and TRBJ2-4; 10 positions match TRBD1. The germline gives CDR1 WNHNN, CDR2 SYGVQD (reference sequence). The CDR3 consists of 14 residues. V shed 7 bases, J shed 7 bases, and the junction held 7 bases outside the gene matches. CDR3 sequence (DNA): TGCGCCAGCACTCCGGGACAGGGGAGCAACATTCAGTACTTC. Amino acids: CASTPGQGSNIQYF.

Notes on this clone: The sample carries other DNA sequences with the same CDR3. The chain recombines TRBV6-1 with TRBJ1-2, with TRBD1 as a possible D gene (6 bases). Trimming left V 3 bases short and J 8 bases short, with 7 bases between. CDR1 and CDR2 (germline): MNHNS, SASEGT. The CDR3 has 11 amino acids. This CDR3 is CASSEGGGYTF. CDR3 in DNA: TGTGCCAGCAGTGAGGGGGGCGGCTACACCTTC.

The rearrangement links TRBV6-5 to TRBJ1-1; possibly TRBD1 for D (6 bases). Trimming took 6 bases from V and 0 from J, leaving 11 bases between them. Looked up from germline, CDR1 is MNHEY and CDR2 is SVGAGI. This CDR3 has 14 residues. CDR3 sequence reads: CASRRTVMNTEAFF. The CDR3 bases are TGTGCCAGCAGGCGGACAGTTATGAACACTGAAGCTTTCTTT.

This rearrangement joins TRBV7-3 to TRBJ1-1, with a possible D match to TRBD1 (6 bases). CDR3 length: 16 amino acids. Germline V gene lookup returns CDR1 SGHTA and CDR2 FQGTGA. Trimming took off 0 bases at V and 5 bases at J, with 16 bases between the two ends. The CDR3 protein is CASSLTVAGARTEAFF. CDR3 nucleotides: TGTGCCAGCAGCTTAACTGTGGCGGGGGCCCGTACTGAAGCTTTCTTT.

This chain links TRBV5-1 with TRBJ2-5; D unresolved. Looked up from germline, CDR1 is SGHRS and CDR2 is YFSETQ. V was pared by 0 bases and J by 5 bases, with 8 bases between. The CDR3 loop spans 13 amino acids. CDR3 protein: CASSLVSRETQYF. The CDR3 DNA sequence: TGCGCCAGCAGCTTGGTTTCCCGGGAGACCCAGTACTTC.

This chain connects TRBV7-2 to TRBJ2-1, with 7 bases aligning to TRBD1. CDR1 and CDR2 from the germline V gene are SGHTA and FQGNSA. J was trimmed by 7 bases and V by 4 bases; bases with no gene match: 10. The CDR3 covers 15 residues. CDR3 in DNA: TGTGCCAGCAGCTGGGGACAGACGACAGGGAATGAGCAGTTCTTC. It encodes CASSWGQTTGNEQFF.

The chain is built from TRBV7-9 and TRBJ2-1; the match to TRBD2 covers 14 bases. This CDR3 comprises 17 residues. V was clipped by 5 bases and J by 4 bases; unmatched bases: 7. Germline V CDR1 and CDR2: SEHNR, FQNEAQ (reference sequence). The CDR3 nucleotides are TGTGCCAGCAGCGAGGGACTAGCGGGAGCCATTTACAATGAGCAGTTCTTC. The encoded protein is CASSEGLAGAIYNEQFF.

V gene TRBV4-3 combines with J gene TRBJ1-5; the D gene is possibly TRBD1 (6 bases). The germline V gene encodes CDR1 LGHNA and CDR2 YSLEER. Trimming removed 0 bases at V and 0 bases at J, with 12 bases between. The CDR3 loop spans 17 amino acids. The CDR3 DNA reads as TGCGCCAGCAGCCAAGAATTCGGACAGCATAGCAATCAGCCCCAGCATTTT. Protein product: CASSQEFGQHSNQPQHF.

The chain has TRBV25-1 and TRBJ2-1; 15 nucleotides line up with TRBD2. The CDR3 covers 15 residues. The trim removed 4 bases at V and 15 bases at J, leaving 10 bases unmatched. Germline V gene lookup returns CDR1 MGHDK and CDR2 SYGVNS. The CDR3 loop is CASSGIGLAGGQGFF. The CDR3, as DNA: TGTGCCAGCAGTGGGATCGGACTAGCGGGAGGGCAGGGGTTCTTC.

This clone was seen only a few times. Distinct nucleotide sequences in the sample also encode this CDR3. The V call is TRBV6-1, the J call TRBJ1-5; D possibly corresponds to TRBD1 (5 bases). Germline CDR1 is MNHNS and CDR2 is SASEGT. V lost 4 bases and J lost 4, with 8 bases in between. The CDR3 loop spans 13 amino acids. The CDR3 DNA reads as TGTGCCAGCAGTGGACAGCTTAATCAGCCCCAGCATTTT. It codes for CASSGQLNQPQHF.

CDR3: CASSSAGRSTDTQYF. The CDR3 nucleotides read TGTGCCAGCAGTTCCGCGGGACGTAGCACAGATACGCAGTATTTT. The chain uses TRBV27 and TRBJ2-3; tentatively, D is TRBD2 (6 bases). This CDR3 spans 15 amino acids. CDR1 is MNHEY and CDR2 is SMNVEV in the germline V gene (reference sequence). Trimming took 4 bases from V and 0 from J, leaving 11 bases between them.

CDR3 region: CASSSGQQSYNEQFF. As DNA, the CDR3 is TGTGCCAGCAGCTCGGGACAGCAGTCCTACAATGAGCAGTTCTTC. The chain links TRBV7-2 to TRBJ2-1; TRBD1 matches 7 bases. The CDR3 consists of 15 residues. V lost 4 bases, J lost 1 base, and 4 bases stayed unmatched. Germline V lookup: CDR1 SGHTA, CDR2 FQGNSA.

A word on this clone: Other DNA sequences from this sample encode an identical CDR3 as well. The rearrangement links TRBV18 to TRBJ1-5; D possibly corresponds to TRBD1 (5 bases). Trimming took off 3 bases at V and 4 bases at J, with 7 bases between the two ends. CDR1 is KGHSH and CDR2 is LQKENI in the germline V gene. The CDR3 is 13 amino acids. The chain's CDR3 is CASSPGVNQPQHF. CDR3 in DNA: TGTGCCAGCTCACCGGGGGTGAATCAGCCCCAGCATTTT.

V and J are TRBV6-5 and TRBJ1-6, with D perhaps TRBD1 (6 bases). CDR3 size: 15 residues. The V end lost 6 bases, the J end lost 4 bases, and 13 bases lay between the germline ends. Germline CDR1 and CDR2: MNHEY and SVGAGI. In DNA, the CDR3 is TGTGCCAGCAGGGAGGGGGTGTCATATAATTCACCCCTCCACTTT. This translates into CASREGVSYNSPLHF.

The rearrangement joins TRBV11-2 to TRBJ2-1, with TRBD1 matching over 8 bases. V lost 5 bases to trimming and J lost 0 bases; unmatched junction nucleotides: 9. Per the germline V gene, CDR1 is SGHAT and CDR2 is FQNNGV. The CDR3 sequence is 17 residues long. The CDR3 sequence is CASSAQRTGSSYNEQFF. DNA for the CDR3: TGTGCCAGCAGCGCCCAGCGGACAGGGAGCTCCTACAATGAGCAGTTCTTC.

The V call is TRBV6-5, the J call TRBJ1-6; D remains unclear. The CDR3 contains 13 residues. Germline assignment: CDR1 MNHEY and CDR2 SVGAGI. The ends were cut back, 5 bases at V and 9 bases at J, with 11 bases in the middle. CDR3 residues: CASSRTWGSPLHF. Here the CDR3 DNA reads TGTGCCAGCAGTCGCACATGGGGTTCACCCCTCCACTTT.

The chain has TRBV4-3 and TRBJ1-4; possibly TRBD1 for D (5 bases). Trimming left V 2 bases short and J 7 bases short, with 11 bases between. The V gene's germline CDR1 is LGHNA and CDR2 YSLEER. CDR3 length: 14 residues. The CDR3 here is CASSQSRVVEKLFF. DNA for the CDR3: TGCGCCAGCAGCCAATCCAGGGTAGTTGAAAAACTGTTTTTT.

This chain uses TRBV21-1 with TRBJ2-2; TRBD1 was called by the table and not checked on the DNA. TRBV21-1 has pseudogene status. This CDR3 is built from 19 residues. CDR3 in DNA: TGTGCCAGCAGCAAAGGAAGACCAGGGGCCTCAAGGTACACCGGGGAGCTGTTTTTT. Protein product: CASSKGRPGASRYTGELFF.

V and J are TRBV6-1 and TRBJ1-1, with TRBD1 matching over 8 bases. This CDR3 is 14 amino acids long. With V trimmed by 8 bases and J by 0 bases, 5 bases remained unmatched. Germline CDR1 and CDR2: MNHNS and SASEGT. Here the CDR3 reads CASDRGAMNTEAFF. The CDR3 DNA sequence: TGTGCCAGCGACAGGGGTGCCATGAACACTGAAGCTTTCTTT.

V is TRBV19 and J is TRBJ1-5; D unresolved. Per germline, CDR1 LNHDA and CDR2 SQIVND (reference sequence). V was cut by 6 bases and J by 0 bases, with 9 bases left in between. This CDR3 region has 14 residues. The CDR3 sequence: CASRTANSNQPQHF. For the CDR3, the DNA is TGTGCCAGTAGAACAGCGAATAGCAATCAGCCCCAGCATTTT.

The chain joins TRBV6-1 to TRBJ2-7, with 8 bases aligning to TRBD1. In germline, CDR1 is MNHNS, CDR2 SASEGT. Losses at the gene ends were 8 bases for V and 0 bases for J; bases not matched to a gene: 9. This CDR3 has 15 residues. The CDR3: CASQPFGQGSYEQYF. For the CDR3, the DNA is TGTGCCAGCCAACCCTTTGGACAGGGCTCCTACGAGCAGTACTTC.

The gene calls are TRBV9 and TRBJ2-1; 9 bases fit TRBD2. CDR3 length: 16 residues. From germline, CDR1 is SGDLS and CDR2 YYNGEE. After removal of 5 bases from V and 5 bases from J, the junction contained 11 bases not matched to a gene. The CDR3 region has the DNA TGTGCCAGCAGTCGCCCTAGGGCGGGAGGGGACAATGAGCAGTTCTTC. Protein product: CASSRPRAGGDNEQFF.

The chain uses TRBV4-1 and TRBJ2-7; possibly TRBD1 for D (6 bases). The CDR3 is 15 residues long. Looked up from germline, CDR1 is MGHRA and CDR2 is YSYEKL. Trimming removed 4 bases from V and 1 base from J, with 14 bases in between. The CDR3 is CASSLGAGASYEQYF. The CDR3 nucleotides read TGCGCCAGCAGCCTAGGCGCAGGGGCATCCTACGAGCAGTACTTC.

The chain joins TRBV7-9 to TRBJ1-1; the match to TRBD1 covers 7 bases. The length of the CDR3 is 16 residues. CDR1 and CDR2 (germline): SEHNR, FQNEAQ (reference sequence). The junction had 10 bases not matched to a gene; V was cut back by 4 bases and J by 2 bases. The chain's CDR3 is CASSSKPGQYNTEAFF. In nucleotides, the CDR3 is TGTGCCAGCAGCTCCAAGCCGGGACAGTACAACACTGAAGCTTTCTTT.

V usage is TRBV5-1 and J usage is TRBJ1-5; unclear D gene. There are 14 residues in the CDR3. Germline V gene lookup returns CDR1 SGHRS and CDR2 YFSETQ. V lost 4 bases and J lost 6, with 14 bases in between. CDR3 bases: TGCGCCAGCAGCCGCGGCGGGCAAGGTCAGCCCCAGCATTTT. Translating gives CASSRGGQGQPQHF.

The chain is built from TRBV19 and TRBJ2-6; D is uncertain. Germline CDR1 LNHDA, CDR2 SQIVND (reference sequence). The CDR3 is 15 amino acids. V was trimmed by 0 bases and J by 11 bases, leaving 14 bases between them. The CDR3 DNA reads TGTGCCAGTAGTATAGATCATAAGCCCGGAGACGTCCTGACTTTC. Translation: CASSIDHKPGDVLTF. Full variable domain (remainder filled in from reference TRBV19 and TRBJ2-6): DGGITQSPKYLFRKEGQNVTLSCEQNLNHDAMYWYRQDPGQGLRLIYYSQIVNDFQKGDIAEGYSVSREKKESFPLTVTSAQKNPTAFYLCASSIDHKPGDVLTFGAGSRLTVL.

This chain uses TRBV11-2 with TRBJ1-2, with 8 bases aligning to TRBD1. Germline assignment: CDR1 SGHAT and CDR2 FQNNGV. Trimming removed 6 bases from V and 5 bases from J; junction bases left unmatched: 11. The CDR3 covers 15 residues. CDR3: CASRLTRDRLYGYTF. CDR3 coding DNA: TGTGCCAGCAGGCTAACACGGGACAGGTTATATGGCTACACCTTC.

CDR3 in amino acids: CASSQGVGYGYTF. CDR3 nucleotide sequence: TGTGCCAGCAGCCAGGGGGTAGGCTATGGCTACACCTTC. The chain links TRBV7-8 to TRBJ1-2; 7 nucleotides line up with TRBD1. Germline trimming cut 5 bases from V and 4 bases from J; bases unmatched to any gene: 4. This CDR3 comprises 13 residues. Germline loops: CDR1 SGHVS, CDR2 FQNEAQ.

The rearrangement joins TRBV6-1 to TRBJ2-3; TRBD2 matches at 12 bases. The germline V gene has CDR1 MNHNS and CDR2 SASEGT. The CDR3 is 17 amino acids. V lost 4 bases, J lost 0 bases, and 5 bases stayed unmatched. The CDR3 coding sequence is TGTGCCAGCAGTGTCCGGACTAGCGGGACTAGCACAGATACGCAGTATTTT. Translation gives CASSVRTSGTSTDTQYF.

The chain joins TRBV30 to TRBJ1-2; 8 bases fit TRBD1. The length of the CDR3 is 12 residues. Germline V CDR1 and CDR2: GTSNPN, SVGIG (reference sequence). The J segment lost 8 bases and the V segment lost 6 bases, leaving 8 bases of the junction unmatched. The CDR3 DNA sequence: TGTGCCTGCCAGGGACAGGTGGGCGGCTACACCTTC. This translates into CACQGQVGGYTF.

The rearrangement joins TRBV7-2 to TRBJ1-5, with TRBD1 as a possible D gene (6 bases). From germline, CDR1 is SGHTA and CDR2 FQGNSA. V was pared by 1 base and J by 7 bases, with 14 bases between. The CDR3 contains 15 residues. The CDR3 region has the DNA TGTGCCAGCAGCTTAGTATTATGGGGGGCCCAGCCCCAGCATTTT. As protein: CASSLVLWGAQPQHF. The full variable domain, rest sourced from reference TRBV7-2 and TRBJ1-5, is GAGVSQSPSNKVTEKGKDVELRCDPISGHTALYWYRQSLGQGLEFLIYFQGNSAPDKSGLPSDRFSAERTGGSVSTLTIQRTQQEDSAVYLCASSLVLWGAQPQHFGDGTRLSIL.